Following are 26 T cell receptor beta chains from one sample sequenced in a study of early T cells in non-severe SARS-CoV-2 infection. TCRdb recomputed calls from the 5' RACE reads with MiXCR, one row per CDR3 protein. The sample carries tens of thousands of distinct CDR3 sequences, approximately 6.3% recorded once. The starting material was whole blood, obtained at baseline. Receptor source: an adult who was a healthcare worker with PCR-confirmed SARS-CoV-2 infection or an uninfected control (not recorded which).

This clonotype appeared many times. J is TRBJ2-7 and V is TRBV12-2; whether TRBD2, the table's D call, matches the DNA was not checked. TRBV12-2 is an annotated pseudogene. The CDR3 consists of 16 residues. The CDR3, as DNA: TGTGCAAGTCGCTTAGCCGGGACTAGCGCTGACTACGAGCAGTACTTC. It codes for CASRLAGTSADYEQYF.

This clonotype was counted ten times or more. This chain links TRBV3-1 with TRBJ1-6, with TRBD1 identical over 7 bases. CDR3 length: 17 residues. In germline, CDR1 is LGHDT, CDR2 YNNKEL (reference sequence). The J segment lost 8 bases and the V segment lost 4 bases, leaving 14 bases of the junction unmatched. The CDR3 nucleotides read TGTGCCAGCAGCCGGGACGGCACCGGGACAGACTATTCACCCCTCCACTTT. This codes for CASSRDGTGTDYSPLHF.

This clonotype was seen at least ten times. V is TRBV13 and J is TRBJ2-1; D tentatively reads TRBD1 or TRBD2 (6 bases each). Trimming cost V 6 bases and J 7 bases, with 10 bases left between them. CDR3 length: 12 residues. The germline gives CDR1 PRHDT, CDR2 FYEKMQ (reference sequence). The CDR3 DNA reads TGTGCCAGCAGTCAAGGGGGGAATGAGCAGTTCTTC. This codes for CASSQGGNEQFF.

This clonotype was found many times. The chain carries TRBV4-3 and TRBJ1-2; no clear D. There are 16 residues in the CDR3. The germline V and J ends were trimmed by 2 bases and 0 bases, with 13 bases remaining between them. The germline CDR1 and CDR2 sequences are LGHNA and YSLEER. The CDR3 is CASSQSGAPPNYGYTF. The CDR3 DNA is TGCGCCAGCAGCCAATCTGGCGCACCTCCTAACTATGGCTACACCTTC.

Ten or more counts support this clonotype. The chain recombines TRBV18 with TRBJ1-5; 7 nucleotides line up with TRBD1. The J segment lost 7 bases and the V segment lost 4 bases, leaving 7 bases of the junction unmatched. The CDR3 has 14 residues. Germline V gene lookup returns CDR1 KGHSH and CDR2 LQKENI. CDR3 loop: CASSLEGARQPQHF. DNA for the CDR3: TGTGCCAGCTCACTGGAGGGGGCGCGGCAGCCCCAGCATTTT. Drawing the rest from reference TRBV18 and TRBJ1-5, the complete variable domain is NAGVMQNPRHLVRRRGQEARLRCSPMKGHSHVYWYRQLPEEGLKFMVYLQKENIIDESGMPKERFSAEFPKEGPSILRIQQVVRGDSAAYFCASSLEGARQPQHFGDGTRLSIL.

Ten or more counts support this clonotype. The gene calls are TRBV18 and TRBJ2-7, with D possibly matching TRBD1 (6 bases). This CDR3 has 14 residues. The germline V gene encodes CDR1 KGHSH and CDR2 LQKENI. Trimming removed 4 bases at V and 3 bases at J, with 13 bases between. For the CDR3, the DNA is TGTGCCAGCTCACTCCAGGGGAACAACTACGAGCAGTACTTC. Residues: CASSLQGNNYEQYF.

The chain combines TRBV7-2 with TRBJ2-1, with D possibly matching TRBD1 (5 bases). The V gene lost 4 bases and the J gene lost 4 bases, with 8 bases spanning the gap. The CDR3 sequence is 13 residues long. The germline V gene has CDR1 SGHTA and CDR2 FQGNSA. The CDR3 nucleotides are TGTGCCAGCAGCTACAGGTCTTACAATGAGCAGTTCTTC. It specifies CASSYRSYNEQFF.

This clonotype was seen more than once but under ten times. DNA of the CDR3: TGTGCCAGCAGTCTGGGGGCGGAGACCACTGAAGCTTTCTTT. This gives the protein CASSLGAETTEAFF. The rearrangement joins TRBV12-3 or TRBV12-4 to TRBJ1-1; tentatively, D is TRBD1 (6 bases). The CDR3 runs 14 residues. V was clipped by 5 bases and J by 4 bases, with 14 bases between them.

The sample holds a few counts of this clonotype. This sequence joins TRBV6-6 and TRBJ2-3, with 9 bases identical to TRBD2. After removal of 7 bases from V and 3 bases from J, the junction contained 14 bases not matched to a gene. Germline assignment: CDR1 MNHNY and CDR2 SVGAGI (reference sequence). The CDR3 is 17 amino acids. In DNA form, the CDR3 reads TGTGCCAGCACTTTACACGGGGCGGGGGGGCCGACAGATACGCAGTATTTT. It translates to CASTLHGAGGPTDTQYF.

This clonotype has more than one count but fewer than ten. The chain combines TRBV5-1 with TRBJ1-4; 7 positions match TRBD1. The CDR3 covers 16 residues. CDR1 is SGHRS, CDR2 YFSETQ, per germline. Trimming took 0 bases from V and 6 from J; bases not matched to a gene: 8. The CDR3 coding sequence is TGCGCCAGCAGCTTGGAATTTACCAGGGGGGATGAAAAACTGTTTTTT. This gives the protein CASSLEFTRGDEKLFF. The complete variable domain, with remaining parts taken from reference TRBV5-1 and TRBJ1-4, reads KAGVTQTPRYLIKTRGQQVTLSCSPISGHRSVSWYQQTPGQGLQFLFEYFSETQRNKGNFPGRFSGRQFSNSRSEMNVSTLELGDSALYLCASSLEFTRGDEKLFFGSGTQLSVL.

About this clonotype itself: Possible read error: a much larger clone is one base away. The chain uses TRBV19 and TRBJ2-1; TRBD1 is a possible D gene (6 bases). Germline CDR1 reads LNHDA; CDR2 reads SQIVND (reference sequence). Trimming pared 1 base from V and 6 bases from J, leaving 16 bases between. The CDR3 has 16 residues. CDR3 bases: TGTGCCAGTAGTATAGGCCTAGGACAGAGCCCCAATGAGCAGTTCTTC. This encodes CASSIGLGQSPNEQFF.

Only a few counts were recorded for this clonotype. CDR3 in amino acids: CASVGVAGVHVTQYF. As DNA, the CDR3 is TGTGCCAGCGTCGGTGTAGCGGGGGTACACGTGACCCAGTACTTC. The chain combines TRBV27 with TRBJ2-5; 9 bases line up with TRBD2. The CDR3 has 15 amino acids. Germline assignment: CDR1 MNHEY and CDR2 SMNVEV (reference sequence). Trimming at V came to 8 bases and at J to 7 bases, leaving 14 bases not matched to a gene.

The V call is TRBV10-3, the J call TRBJ2-3; 9 positions match TRBD2. Trimming removed 6 bases from V and 6 bases from J; junction bases left unmatched: 10. Germline V gives CDR1 ENHRY, CDR2 SYGVKD. The CDR3 runs to 15 residues. Here the CDR3 reads CAIRVAGVGTDTQYF. CDR3 DNA sequence: TGTGCCATCAGAGTAGCGGGGGTTGGGACGGATACGCAGTATTTT.

This clonotype was found a few times. This CDR3 reads CASAGQGVTDTQYF. The CDR3, as DNA: TGTGCCAGCGCAGGGCAGGGGGTCACAGATACGCAGTATTTT. This chain uses TRBV2 with TRBJ2-3; 7 bases are a match to TRBD1. Germline V gene lookup returns CDR1 SNHLY and CDR2 FYNNEI. CDR3 length equals 14 residues. V trimming: 8 bases; J trimming: 2 bases; junction bases outside the gene matches: 7.

This clonotype was recorded at least ten times. The chain is built from TRBV19 and TRBJ1-5; D remains ambiguous. Trimming removed 3 bases at V and 0 bases at J, with 9 bases between. Per the germline V gene, CDR1 is LNHDA and CDR2 is SQIVND (reference sequence). The CDR3 has 15 amino acids. The CDR3 is CASSIVSYSNQPQHF. CDR3 nucleotides: TGTGCCAGTAGTATTGTGTCTTATAGCAATCAGCCCCAGCATTTT.

This clonotype occurred many times. CDR3 sequence reads: CASSSAEQGLGYTF. The DNA for the CDR3 is TGTGCCAGCAGTTCCGCCGAACAGGGTTTGGGCTACACCTTC. The chain links TRBV28 to TRBJ1-2, with TRBD1 as a possible D gene (6 bases). Germline CDR1 is MDHEN and CDR2 is SYDVKM. Trimming removed 4 bases from V and 8 bases from J, with 17 bases in between. This CDR3 spans 14 amino acids.

This clonotype was counted many times. The chain uses TRBV20-1 and TRBJ2-7; 10 nucleotides line up with TRBD2. This CDR3 contains 16 residues. The germline gives CDR1 DFQATT, CDR2 SNEGSKA (reference sequence). V shed 0 bases and J 7 bases; nucleotides not matched to a gene: 12. As DNA, the CDR3 is TGCAGTGCTAGAGAAGATAGCGGGGGGATTACCGGGGAGCAGTACTTC. It yields the protein CSAREDSGGITGEQYF.

This clonotype was seen more than once but under ten times. The chain couples TRBV28 to TRBJ1-5; D uncertain. The CDR3 loop spans 13 amino acids. CDR1 is MDHEN and CDR2 is SYDVKM in the germline V gene. Between the trimmed V and J ends, which lost 2 bases and 8 bases, there was a span of 10 bases. The CDR3 region is CASSLDGYEPQHF. CDR3 nucleotides: TGTGCCAGCAGTTTAGACGGGTATGAGCCCCAGCATTTT.

The table lists this clonotype with a few counts. The chain carries TRBV4-3 and TRBJ2-3; the match to TRBD1 covers 7 bases. This CDR3 contains 13 residues. Looked up from germline, CDR1 is LGHNA and CDR2 is YSLEER. V gave up 4 bases and J gave up 10 bases; unmatched junction bases: 8. The CDR3 DNA sequence: TGCGCCAGCAGCCCCAAAAGACAGGGAGCGCAGTATTTT. It encodes CASSPKRQGAQYF.

The chain uses TRBV7-2 and TRBJ2-3; no clear D gene. Germline V CDR1 and CDR2: SGHTA, FQGNSA. CDR3 length: 12 amino acids. Trimming removed 5 bases from V and 6 bases from J, with 9 bases in between. The CDR3 DNA sequence: TGTGCCAGCAGCCTTCCCCCCGATACGCAGTATTTT. This gives the protein CASSLPPDTQYF.

This clonotype has more than one count but fewer than ten. The chain recombines TRBV6-2 or TRBV6-3 with TRBJ1-6; D not certain. Germline V gives CDR1 MNHEY, CDR2 SVGEGT. Trimming left V 5 bases short and J 10 bases short, with 18 bases between. There are 15 residues in the CDR3. CDR3 region: CASSNGGNGGSPLHF. The CDR3 DNA reads TGTGCCAGCAGTAACGGAGGAAACGGTGGATCACCCCTCCACTTT.

This clonotype was found many times. The genes are TRBV19 and TRBJ2-7; TRBD1 is a possible D gene (6 bases). This CDR3 has 12 residues. The V gene's germline CDR1 is LNHDA and CDR2 SQIVND (reference sequence). Trimming shortened V by 2 bases and J by 6 bases, and 8 bases separated the two germline ends. The CDR3 protein is CASSIIGGEQYF. CDR3 nucleotides: TGTGCCAGTAGTATAATAGGGGGCGAGCAGTACTTC.

This clonotype was observed a handful of times. The chain recombines TRBV27 with TRBJ1-1; D is ambiguous. V gave up 6 bases and J gave up 1 base, with 18 bases separating them. Germline V gene data show CDR1 as MNHEY and CDR2 as SMNVEV (reference sequence). The CDR3 extends over 16 amino acids. The CDR3 bases are TGTGCCAGCAGCCCCCGGGCGGCGGGTCGGAACACTGAAGCTTTCTTT. It codes for CASSPRAAGRNTEAFF.

This clonotype turned up a few times. This chain joins TRBV5-6 and TRBJ1-3; D is possibly TRBD1 (5 bases). Germline V gene data show CDR1 as SGHDT and CDR2 as YYEEEE. The CDR3 is made up of 15 amino acids. V was shortened by 2 bases and J by 3 bases, with 12 bases between the two germline ends. CDR3: CASSFIRGDGNTIYF. CDR3 bases: TGTGCCAGCAGCTTTATTCGAGGGGATGGAAACACCATATATTTT.

This clonotype was seen ten or more times. The genes are TRBV20-1 and TRBJ1-2; no reliable D call. Germline V gene data show CDR1 as DFQATT and CDR2 as SNEGSKA (reference sequence). V lost 3 bases and J lost 8, with 25 bases in between. This CDR3 contains 16 residues. CDR3 nucleotides: TGCAGTGCTAGGCCGGGCCGTCGGGCGCCAGAGGCAGGCTACACCTTC. This encodes CSARPGRRAPEAGYTF.

In this sample, this clonotype turned up many times. The genes are TRBV25-1 and TRBJ1-2, with TRBD1 identical over 7 bases. Germline V gives CDR1 MGHDK, CDR2 SYGVNS. The CDR3 covers 14 residues. The junction had 6 bases not matched to a gene; V was cut back by 4 bases and J by 4 bases. The CDR3 reads CASSAGQERYGYTF. In DNA, the CDR3 is TGTGCCAGCAGTGCTGGACAGGAACGCTATGGCTACACCTTC.